This T cell receptor (beta chain) was recovered during a study of patients and donors after allogeneic stem cell transplantation (dated by TCRdb to 2020 to 2022). V and J are truncated by 1 base and 0 bases respectively, leaving an intervening sequence of 7 bases. Its CDR3 holds 15 amino acids, cysteine through phenylalanine. Here the CDR3 DNA is all that survives: 45 bases in frame from base 1. Reading the germline V gene gives CDR1 SGHTA and CDR2 FQGTGA. Receptor amplification or capture employed RT-PCR. Sequenced on a NextSeq 550. TCRdb reprocessed the public reads (quality trimming at Q25 with fastp, clone calling with MiXCR) and kept in-frame beta chains. Entries that share a CDR3 protein sequence are merged under the most common genes and DNA. Counted in this sample were approximately 2,000 distinct CDR3 sequences; around 1.7% of them appeared once. The ten largest clones take up approximately 5.2% of the sample.

As a fraction of the sample, this clonotype is large (0.1 to 1%). It has no known antigen specificity. No base quality information exists; no much larger clone differs at one position. Sequencing was performed on blood, either unsorted or a sorted T cell fraction (not recorded which). This sequence was found in a human donor who was either an allogeneic HSCT recipient or a stem cell or donor lymphocyte infusion donor (not recorded which). It is not recorded whose cells these are; they may come from a transplant donor. Recombination joined TRBV7-3 with TRBJ2-1; the D segment could be TRBD2, given 5 matching bases. The CDR3 reads CASSLKGSSYNEQFF. The DNA sequence reads TGTGCCAGCAGCTTAAAAGGGAGCTCCTACAATGAGCAGTTCTTC. The full variable domain, with segments outside the CDR3 supplied by the reference TRBV7-3 and TRBJ2-1 proteins, appears as GAGVSQTPSNKVTEKGKYVELRCDPISGHTALYWYRQSLGQGPEFLIYFQGTGAADDSGLPNDRFFAVRPEGSVSTLKIQRTERGDSAVYLCASSLKGSSYNEQFFGPGTRLTVL.